This TCR beta chain is drawn from a study of pediatric ulcerative colitis. Overall study findings and caveats: A couple of rectal clonotypes were found only in ulcerative colitis patients, all of them.

Sequenced by immunoSEQ multiplex PCR; TCRdb stores in-frame clones only, minus some. The data show roughly 25,000 clones, with about 69% seen just once and approximately 8% held by the top ten. One to two pinch biopsies were taken from the rectum during colonoscopy. To note about this clone: Its antigen remains unknown.

V dropped 5 bases and J dropped 0 bases, with 13 bases sitting between them. The CDR3 extends over 15 amino acids. Germline lookup yields CDR1 MRHNA and CDR2 SNTAGT. Sequenced sample: gut tissue. The receptor's source is a boy younger than 18 with severe ulcerative colitis. The chain combines TRBV6-4 with TRBJ2-5, with D possibly called TRBD1 or TRBD2 (5 bases each). The CDR3, as DNA: TGTGCCAGCAGTCAAGGGACGAACTACCAAGAGACCCAGTACTTC. Translation gives CASSQGTNYQETQYF.